This TCR beta chain stems from a study of shared clonotypes between healthy human individuals. Study overall: Per-donor plates numbered three CD4 naive, three CD4 memory, two CD8 naive and one CD8 memory. General study points: An anticipated effect of sequencing depth on clonotype sharing among donors was recognized.

About this clone: The antigen is unknown.

V was pared by 4 bases and J by 9 bases, with 8 bases between. This CDR3 has 11 residues. In germline, CDR1 is SGHDT, CDR2 YYEEEE. TCRdb keeps only in-frame clones here, not all; method: immunoSEQ multiplex PCR. The sample lists approximately 650,000 clones; just under 97% were seen once. In the naive CD8 group, cells lacked CD45RO and were positively selected for CCR7, so terminally differentiated effector memory CD45RA+ cells were left out. The sample was naive CD8+ T cells sorted from blood. The rearrangement joins TRBV5-6 to TRBJ2-1, with D perhaps TRBD1 (6 bases). This receptor was obtained from a woman in her 30s in good health. The DNA of the CDR3 is TGTGCCAGCAGCGGGGGCTTTGAGCAGTTCTTC. This sequence encodes CASSGGFEQFF.